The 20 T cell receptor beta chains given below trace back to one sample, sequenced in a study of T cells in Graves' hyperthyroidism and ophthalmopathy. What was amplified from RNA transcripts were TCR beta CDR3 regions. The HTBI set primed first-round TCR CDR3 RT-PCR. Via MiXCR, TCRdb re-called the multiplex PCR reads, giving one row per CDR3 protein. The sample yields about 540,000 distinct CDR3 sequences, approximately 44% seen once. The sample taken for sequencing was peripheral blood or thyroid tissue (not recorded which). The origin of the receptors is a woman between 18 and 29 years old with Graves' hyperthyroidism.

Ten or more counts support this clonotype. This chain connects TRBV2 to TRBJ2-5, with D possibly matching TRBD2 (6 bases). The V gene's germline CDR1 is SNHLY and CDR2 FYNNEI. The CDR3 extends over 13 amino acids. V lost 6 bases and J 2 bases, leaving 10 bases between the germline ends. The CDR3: CASRETRQETQYF. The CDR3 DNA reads TGTGCCAGCAGGGAGACTAGACAAGAGACCCAGTACTTC.

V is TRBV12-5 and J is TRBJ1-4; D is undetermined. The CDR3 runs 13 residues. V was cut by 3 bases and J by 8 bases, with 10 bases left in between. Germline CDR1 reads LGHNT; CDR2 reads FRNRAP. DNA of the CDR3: TGTGCTAGTGGTTTCTCCCCTCGGGAAAAACTGTTTTTT. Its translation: CASGFSPREKLFF.

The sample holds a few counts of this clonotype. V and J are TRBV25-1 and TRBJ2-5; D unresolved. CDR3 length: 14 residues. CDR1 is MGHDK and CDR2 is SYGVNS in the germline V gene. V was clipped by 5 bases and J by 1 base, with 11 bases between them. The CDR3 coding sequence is TGTGCCAGCAGTCTAACCCTATCCCAAGAGACCCAGTACTTC. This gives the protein CASSLTLSQETQYF.

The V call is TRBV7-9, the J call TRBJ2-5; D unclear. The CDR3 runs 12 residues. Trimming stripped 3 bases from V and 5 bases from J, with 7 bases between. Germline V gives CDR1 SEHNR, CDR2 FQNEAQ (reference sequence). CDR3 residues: CASSLADETQYF. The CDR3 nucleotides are TGTGCCAGCAGCTTGGCTGACGAGACCCAGTACTTC.

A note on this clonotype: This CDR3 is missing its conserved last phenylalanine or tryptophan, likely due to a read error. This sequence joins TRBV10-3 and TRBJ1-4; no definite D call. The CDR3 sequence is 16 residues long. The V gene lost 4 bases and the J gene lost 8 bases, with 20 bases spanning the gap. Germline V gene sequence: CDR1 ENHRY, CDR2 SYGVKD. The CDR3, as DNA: TGTGCCATCAGTGGGGGTCCGACTCAAACGGAGGAAAAACTGTTTCTT. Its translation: CAISGGPTQTEEKLFL.

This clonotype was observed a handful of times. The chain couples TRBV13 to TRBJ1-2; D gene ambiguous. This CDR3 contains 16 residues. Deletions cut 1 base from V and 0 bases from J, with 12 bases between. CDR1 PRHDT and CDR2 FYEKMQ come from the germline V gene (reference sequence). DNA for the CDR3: TGTGCCAGCAGCTTAGCGGACGGAAAACCTAACTATGGCTACACCTTC. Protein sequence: CASSLADGKPNYGYTF.

The CDR3 region has the DNA TGTGCCAGCAGTGACAGGAATAGGTGGTCACCCCTCCACTTT. Amino acid sequence: CASSDRNRWSPLHF. The chain couples TRBV2 to TRBJ1-6; no definite D call. Deletions cut 3 bases from V and 10 bases from J, with 13 bases between. Per germline, CDR1 SNHLY and CDR2 FYNNEI. The CDR3 is 14 residues long.

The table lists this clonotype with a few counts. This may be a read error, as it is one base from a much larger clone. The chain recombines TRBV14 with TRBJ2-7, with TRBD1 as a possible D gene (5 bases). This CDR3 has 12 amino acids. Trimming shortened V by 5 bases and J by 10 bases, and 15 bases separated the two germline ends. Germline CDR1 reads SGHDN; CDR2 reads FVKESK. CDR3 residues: CASSATRQTQYF. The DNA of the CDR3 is TGTGCCAGCAGCGCCACCCGACAGACACAGTACTTC.

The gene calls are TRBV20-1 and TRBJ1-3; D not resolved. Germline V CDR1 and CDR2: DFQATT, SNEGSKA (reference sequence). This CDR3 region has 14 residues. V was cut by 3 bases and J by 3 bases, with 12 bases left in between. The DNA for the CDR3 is TGCAGTGCTAGCCAGGTTTTGTATGGAAACACCATATATTTT. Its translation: CSASQVLYGNTIYF.

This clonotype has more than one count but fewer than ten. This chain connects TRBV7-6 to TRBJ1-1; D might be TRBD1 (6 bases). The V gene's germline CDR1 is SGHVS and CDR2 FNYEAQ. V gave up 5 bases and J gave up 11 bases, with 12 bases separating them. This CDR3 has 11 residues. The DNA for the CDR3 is TGTGCCAGCAGCGCGGGAGGGGGGGCTTTCTTT. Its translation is CASSAGGGAFF. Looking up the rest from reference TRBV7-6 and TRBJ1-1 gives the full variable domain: GAGVSQSPRYKVTKRGQDVALRCDPISGHVSLYWYRQALGQGPEFLTYFNYEAQQDKSGLPNDRFSAERPEGSISTLTIQRTEQRDSAMYRCASSAGGGAFFGQGTRLTVV.

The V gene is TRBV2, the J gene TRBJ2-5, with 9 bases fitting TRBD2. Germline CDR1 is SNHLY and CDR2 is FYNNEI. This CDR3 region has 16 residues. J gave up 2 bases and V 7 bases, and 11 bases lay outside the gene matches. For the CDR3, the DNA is TGTGCCAGCACCCGGGACGGCGCGGGAGGGCAAGAGACCCAGTACTTC. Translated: CASTRDGAGGQETQYF.

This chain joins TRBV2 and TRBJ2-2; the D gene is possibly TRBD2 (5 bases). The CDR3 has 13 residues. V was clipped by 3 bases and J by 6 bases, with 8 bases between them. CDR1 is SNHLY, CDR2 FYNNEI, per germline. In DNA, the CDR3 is TGTGCCAGCAGTGATGCGGGCGCCGGGGAGCTGTTTTTT. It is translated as CASSDAGAGELFF.

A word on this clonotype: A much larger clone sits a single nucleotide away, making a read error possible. The CDR3 nucleotides read TGTGCCAGCAGCCAAACAGAGAGACAGCTGTACTTC. Translated, it gives CASSQTERQLYF. This chain links TRBV7-9 with TRBJ2-5, with D possibly being TRBD1 (5 bases). This CDR3 spans 12 amino acids. With 5 bases removed from V and 13 bases from J, the gap between germline ends came to 17 bases. The germline V gene encodes CDR1 SEHNR and CDR2 FQNEAQ (reference sequence).

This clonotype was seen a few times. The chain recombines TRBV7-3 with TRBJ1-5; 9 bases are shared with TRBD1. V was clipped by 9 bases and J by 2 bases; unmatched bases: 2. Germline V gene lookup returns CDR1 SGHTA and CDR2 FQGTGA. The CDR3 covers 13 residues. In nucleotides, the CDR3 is TGTGCCAGTCGACAGGGGGGCAATCAGCCCCAGCATTTT. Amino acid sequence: CASRQGGNQPQHF.

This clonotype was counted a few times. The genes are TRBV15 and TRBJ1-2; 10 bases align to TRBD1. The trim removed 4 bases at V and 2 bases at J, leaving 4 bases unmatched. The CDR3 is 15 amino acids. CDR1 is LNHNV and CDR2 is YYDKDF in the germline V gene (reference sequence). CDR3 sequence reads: CATSNGDRGNYGYTF. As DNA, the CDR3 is TGTGCCACCAGCAACGGGGACAGGGGAAACTATGGCTACACCTTC. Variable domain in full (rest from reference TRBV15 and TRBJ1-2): DAMVIQNPRYQVTQFGKPVTLSCSQTLNHNVMYWYQQKSSQAPKLLFHYYDKDFNNEADTPDNFQSRRPNTSFCFLDIRSPGLGDTAMYLCATSNGDRGNYGYTFGSGTRLTVV.

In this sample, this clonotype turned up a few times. CDR3 bases: TGCAGCGTTGAGGCCCCGGGCGAGCAGTACTTC. Residues: CSVEAPGEQYF. The chain is built from TRBV29-1 and TRBJ2-7; no clear D gene. V was pared by 3 bases and J by 6 bases, with 9 bases between. In germline, CDR1 is SQVTM, CDR2 ANQGSEA. The CDR3 totals 11 residues.

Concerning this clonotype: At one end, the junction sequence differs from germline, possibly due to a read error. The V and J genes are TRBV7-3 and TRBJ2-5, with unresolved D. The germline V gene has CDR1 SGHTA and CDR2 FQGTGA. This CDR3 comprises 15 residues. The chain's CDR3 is CTSSSPNGRLETQYF. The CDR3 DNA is TGTACCAGCAGCTCCCCGAACGGACGTCTAGAGACCCAGTACTTC.

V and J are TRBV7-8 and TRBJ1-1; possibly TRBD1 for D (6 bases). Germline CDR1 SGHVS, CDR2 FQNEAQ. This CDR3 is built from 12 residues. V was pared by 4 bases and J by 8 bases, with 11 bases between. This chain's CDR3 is CASSYETGEAFF. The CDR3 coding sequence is TGTGCCAGCAGCTATGAAACAGGGGAAGCTTTCTTT.

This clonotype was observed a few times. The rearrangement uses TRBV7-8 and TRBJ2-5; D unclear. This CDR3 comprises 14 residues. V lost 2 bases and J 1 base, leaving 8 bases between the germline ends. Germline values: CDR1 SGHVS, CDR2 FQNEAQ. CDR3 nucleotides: TGTGCCAGCAGCTTACCTCCGTCCCAAGAGACCCAGTACTTC. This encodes CASSLPPSQETQYF.

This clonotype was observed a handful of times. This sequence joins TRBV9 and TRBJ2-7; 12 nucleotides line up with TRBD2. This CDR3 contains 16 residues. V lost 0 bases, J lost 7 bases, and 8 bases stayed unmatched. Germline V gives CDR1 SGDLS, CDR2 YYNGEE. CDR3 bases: TGTGCCAGCAGCGTAGAAGCGCTAGCGGGAGGGATAGAGCAGTACTTC. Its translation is CASSVEALAGGIEQYF.